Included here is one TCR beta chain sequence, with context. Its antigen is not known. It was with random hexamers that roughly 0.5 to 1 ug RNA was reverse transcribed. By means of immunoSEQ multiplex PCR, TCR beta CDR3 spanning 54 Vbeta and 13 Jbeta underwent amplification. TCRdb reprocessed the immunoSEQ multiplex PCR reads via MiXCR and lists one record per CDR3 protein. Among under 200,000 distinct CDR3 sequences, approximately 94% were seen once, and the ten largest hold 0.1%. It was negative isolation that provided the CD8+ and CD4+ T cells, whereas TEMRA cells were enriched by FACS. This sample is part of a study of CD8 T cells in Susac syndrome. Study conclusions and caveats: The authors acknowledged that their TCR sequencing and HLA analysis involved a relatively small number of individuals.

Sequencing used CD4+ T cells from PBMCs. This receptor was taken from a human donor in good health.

The CDR3: CASSQEQGAMEKLFF. The CDR3 nucleotides are TGTGCCAGCAGCCAAGAACAGGGGGCGATGGAAAAACTGTTTTTT. The chain joins TRBV3-1 to TRBJ1-4, with TRBD1 identical over 9 bases. The CDR3 has 15 residues. V lost 0 bases to trimming and J lost 8 bases; unmatched junction nucleotides: 4. The germline gives CDR1 LGHDT, CDR2 YNNKEL (reference sequence).